This T cell receptor beta chain was identified in a study of blood T cells in healthy people across ages. Study-level results: As naive T cell percentage varied, TCR beta diversity correlated strongly with it.

A J-beta primer mix and a sample-barcoded 5' primer were used in a second PCR of about 6 to 12 cycles. A 12-random-nucleotide template-switch adaptor tagged each cDNA molecule. TCRdb fed the 5' RACE reads into MiXCR, producing one record per CDR3 protein. The data contain about 1.8 million distinct CDR3 sequences, about 49% of them singletons. Roughly 10 milliliters of peripheral blood were drawn from each donor. Germline assignment: CDR1 SGDLS and CDR2 YYNGEE. Trimming left V 2 bases short and J 4 bases short, with 5 bases between. The CDR3 length is 12 residues. Worth noting for this clonotype: Its antigen is as yet unknown.

Sequencing was performed on blood. The TCR sequence derives from a middle-aged woman in good health. The chain joins TRBV9 to TRBJ2-3; D remains unclear. The CDR3 nucleotides read TGTGCCAGCAGCGTCATACCAGATACGCAGTATTTT. Amino acids: CASSVIPDTQYF.